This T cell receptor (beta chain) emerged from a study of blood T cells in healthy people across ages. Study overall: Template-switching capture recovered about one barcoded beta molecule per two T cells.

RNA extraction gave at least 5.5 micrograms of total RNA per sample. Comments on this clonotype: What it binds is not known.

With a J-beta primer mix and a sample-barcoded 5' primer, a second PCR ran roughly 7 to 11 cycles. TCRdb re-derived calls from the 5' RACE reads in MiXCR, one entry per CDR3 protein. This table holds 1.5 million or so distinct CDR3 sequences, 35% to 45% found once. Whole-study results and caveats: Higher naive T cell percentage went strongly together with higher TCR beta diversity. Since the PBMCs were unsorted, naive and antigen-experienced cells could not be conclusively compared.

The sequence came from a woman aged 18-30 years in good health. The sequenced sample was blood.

Here the CDR3 reads CASSPHTSSGNTIYF. In DNA form, the CDR3 reads TGTGCCAGCAGTCCGCACACGAGCTCTGGAAACACCATATATTTT. The chain employs TRBV27 and TRBJ1-3, with unresolved D. The CDR3 covers 15 residues. Germline-derived CDR1 and CDR2 are MNHEY and SMNVEV (reference sequence). Trimming removed 5 bases at V and 0 bases at J, with 11 bases between.